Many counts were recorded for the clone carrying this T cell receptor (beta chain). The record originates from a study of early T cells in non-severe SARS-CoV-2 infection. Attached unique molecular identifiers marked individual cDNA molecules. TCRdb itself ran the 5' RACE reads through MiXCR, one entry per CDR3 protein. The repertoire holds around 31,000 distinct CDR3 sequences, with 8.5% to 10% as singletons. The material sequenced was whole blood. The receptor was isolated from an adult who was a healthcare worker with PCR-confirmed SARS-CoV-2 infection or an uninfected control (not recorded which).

CDR3 region: CASSLGTDTDTQYF. The CDR3 nucleotides read TGTGCCAGCAGTTTGGGGACAGACACAGATACGCAGTATTTT. V usage is TRBV27 and J usage is TRBJ2-3, with 7 bases matching TRBD1. Germline CDR1 and CDR2: MNHEY and SMNVEV (reference sequence). Unmatched junction bases numbered 2, after V lost 3 bases and J lost 2 bases. The CDR3 is made up of 14 amino acids.